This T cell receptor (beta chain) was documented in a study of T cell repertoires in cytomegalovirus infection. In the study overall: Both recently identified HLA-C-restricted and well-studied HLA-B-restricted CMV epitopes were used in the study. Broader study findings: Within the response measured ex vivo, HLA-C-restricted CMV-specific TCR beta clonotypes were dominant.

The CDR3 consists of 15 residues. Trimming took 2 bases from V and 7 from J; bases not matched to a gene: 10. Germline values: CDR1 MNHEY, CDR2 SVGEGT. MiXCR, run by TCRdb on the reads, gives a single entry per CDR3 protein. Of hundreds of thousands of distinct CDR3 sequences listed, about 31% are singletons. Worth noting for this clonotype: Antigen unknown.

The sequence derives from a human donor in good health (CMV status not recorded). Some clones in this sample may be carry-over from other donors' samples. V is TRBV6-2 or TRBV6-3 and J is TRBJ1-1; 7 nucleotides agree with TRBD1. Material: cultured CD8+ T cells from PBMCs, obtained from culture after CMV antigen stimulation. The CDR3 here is CASSYNNRGRGEAFF. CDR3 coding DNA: TGTGCCAGCAGTTACAATAACAGGGGCCGGGGTGAAGCTTTCTTT.